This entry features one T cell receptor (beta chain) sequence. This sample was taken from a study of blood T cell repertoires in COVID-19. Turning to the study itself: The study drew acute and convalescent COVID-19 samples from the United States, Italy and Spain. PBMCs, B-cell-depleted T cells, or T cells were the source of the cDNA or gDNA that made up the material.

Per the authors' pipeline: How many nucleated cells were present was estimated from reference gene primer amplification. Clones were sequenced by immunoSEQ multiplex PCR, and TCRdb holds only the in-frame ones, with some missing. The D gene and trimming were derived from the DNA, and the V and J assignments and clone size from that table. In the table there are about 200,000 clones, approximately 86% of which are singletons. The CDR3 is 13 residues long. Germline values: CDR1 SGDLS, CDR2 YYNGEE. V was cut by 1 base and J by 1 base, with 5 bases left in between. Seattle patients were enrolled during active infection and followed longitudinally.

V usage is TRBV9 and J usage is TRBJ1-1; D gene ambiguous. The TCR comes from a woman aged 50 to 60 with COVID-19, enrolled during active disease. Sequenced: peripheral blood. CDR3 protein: CASSVSGNTEAFF. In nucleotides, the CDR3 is TGTGCCAGCAGCGTATCCGGGAACACTGAAGCTTTCTTT.